The T cell receptor beta chain under discussion was sequenced for a study of B cell selection in AIRE deficiency. Broader study findings: About 31% of healthy-shared Treg TCRbeta sequences appeared in patient Tconv cells.

The CDR3 covers 12 residues. CDR1 SGHTA and CDR2 FQGNSA come from the germline V gene. The germline V and J ends were trimmed by 6 bases and 7 bases, with 9 bases remaining between them. CD4+CD127+ cells were sorted as the conventional CD4 T cells. A remark on this clone: The antigen remains undetermined.

In the source study's methods: About 120,000 patient and around 130,000 healthy donor in-frame TCRbeta sequences came from conventional T cells. Data came from immunoSEQ multiplex PCR; TCRdb stores just in-frame clones and leaves some out. That table supplies the V and J calls and clone size; D and trimming were determined from the DNA. The sample yields about 25,000 clones, 95% to 98% seen once. This TCR was recovered from a human donor in good health. The chain links TRBV7-2 to TRBJ2-2; D remains unclear. The source material was CD4+CD127+ conventional T cells sorted from PBMCs. The CDR3 sequence: CASRSLGGELFF. The CDR3 bases are TGTGCCAGCAGGTCGCTTGGCGGGGAGCTGTTTTTT.